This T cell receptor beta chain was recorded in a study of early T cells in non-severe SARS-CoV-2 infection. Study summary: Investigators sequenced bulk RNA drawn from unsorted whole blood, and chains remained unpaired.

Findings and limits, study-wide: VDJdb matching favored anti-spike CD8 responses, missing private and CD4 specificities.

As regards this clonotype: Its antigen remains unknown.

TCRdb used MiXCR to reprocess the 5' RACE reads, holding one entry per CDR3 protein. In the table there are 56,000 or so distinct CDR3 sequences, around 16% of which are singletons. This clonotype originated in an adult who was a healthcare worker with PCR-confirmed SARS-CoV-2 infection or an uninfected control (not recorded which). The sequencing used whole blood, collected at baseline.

The CDR3 region is CASSQGEIGSYEQYF. The CDR3, as DNA: TGTGCCAGCAGCCAAGGGGAGATAGGCTCCTACGAGCAGTACTTC. The chain is built from TRBV4-2 and TRBJ2-7; tentative D call: TRBD2 (5 bases). The CDR3 sequence is 15 residues long. The germline CDR1 and CDR2 sequences are LGHNA and YNFKEQ. V gave up 1 base and J gave up 0 bases, with 10 bases separating them.